Below are 14 T cell receptor beta chains sequenced from a single sample in a study of OX40 agonist ivuxolimab in advanced cancers. Sequencing was performed with immunoSEQ multiplex PCR; in TCRdb, only in-frame clones are kept and a portion is missing. The profile shows tens of thousands of clones, roughly 84% of them singletons. The source material was CD4+ or CD8+ T cells sorted from blood, sampled in a trial of the OX40 agonist ivuxolimab. The source of these receptors is an adult with an advanced solid tumor such as melanoma, head and neck, liver or kidney cancer.

The chain uses TRBV29-1 and TRBJ1-5, with D unresolved. The CDR3 runs 12 residues. Germline CDR1 reads SQVTM; CDR2 reads ANQGSEA. V was trimmed by 6 bases and J by 1 base, leaving 7 bases between them. CDR3 protein: CSVRMSNQPQHF. CDR3 nucleotides: TGCAGCGTCCGAATGAGCAATCAGCCCCAGCATTTT.

This clone is a singleton in its sample. The chain has TRBV29-1 and TRBJ1-1; 7 bases are a match to TRBD1. The CDR3 length is 18 residues. Germline trimming cut 1 base from V and 0 bases from J; bases unmatched to any gene: 14. Germline CDR1 is SQVTM and CDR2 is ANQGSEA. CDR3 DNA sequence: TGCAGCGTTGAAGGGCCCCGGCAGGGGGGGGATATGAACACTGAAGCTTTCTTT. Translating it yields CSVEGPRQGGDMNTEAFF.

The chain uses TRBV6-1 and TRBJ2-3, with 8 bases lining up with TRBD2. The length of the CDR3 is 16 residues. Germline values: CDR1 MNHNS, CDR2 SASEGT. The ends lost 2 bases at V and 5 bases at J; junction bases unmatched: 9. The CDR3 region has the DNA TGTGCCAGCAGTGAACGAGCGGGGGCGCGGGGAGATACGCAGTATTTT. It yields the protein CASSERAGARGDTQYF.

The rearrangement joins TRBV5-1 to TRBJ1-6; D ambiguous. This CDR3 spans 14 amino acids. Trimming cost V 0 bases and J 7 bases, with 8 bases left between them. Germline V gene data show CDR1 as SGHRS and CDR2 as YFSETQ. The CDR3 DNA reads as TGCGCCAGCAGCTTGGACAGCCCCAATTCACCCCTCCACTTT. This encodes CASSLDSPNSPLHF.

The V call is TRBV2, the J call TRBJ2-7; a weak D match, TRBD2 (6 bases). Between the trimmed V and J ends, which lost 3 bases and 0 bases, there was a span of 15 bases. Per germline, CDR1 SNHLY and CDR2 FYNNEI. The length of the CDR3 is 16 residues. CDR3 loop: CASSDGAGFTSYEQYF. The CDR3 region has the DNA TGTGCCAGCAGTGATGGTGCGGGATTCACCTCCTACGAGCAGTACTTC.

The J gene is TRBJ2-1, the V gene TRBV5-1, with 8 bases matching TRBD2. This CDR3 is built from 15 residues. CDR1 SGHRS and CDR2 YFSETQ come from the germline V gene. V dropped 4 bases and J dropped 6; count of bases not matched to a gene: 9. The CDR3 DNA follows: TGCGCCAGCAGCCATCGGACTAGCAGGATCAATGAGCAGTTCTTC. Translating gives CASSHRTSRINEQFF.

V gene TRBV9 combines with J gene TRBJ2-3, with TRBD2 matching 7 bases. Germline CDR1 SGDLS, CDR2 YYNGEE. CDR3 size: 16 residues. Trimming at V came to 0 bases and at J to 2 bases, leaving 6 bases not matched to a gene. The CDR3 loop reads CASSVGMSGNTDTQYF. The DNA for the CDR3 is TGTGCCAGCAGCGTAGGGATGAGCGGGAACACAGATACGCAGTATTTT.

The V and J genes are TRBV20-1 and TRBJ2-5; D is ambiguous. Germline CDR1 and CDR2: DFQATT and SNEGSKA (reference sequence). CDR3 length: 9 residues. This chain's CDR3 is CSVQATQYF. In nucleotides, the CDR3 is TGCAGCGTTCAGGCGACCCAGTACTTC.

A remark on this clone: This sample includes further DNA sequences coding for the same CDR3. This rearrangement joins TRBV6-6 to TRBJ1-3; D is uncertain. The CDR3 totals 14 residues. V was clipped by 8 bases and J by 2 bases, with 13 bases between them. Germline V gene lookup returns CDR1 MNHNY and CDR2 SVGAGI (reference sequence). CDR3 nucleotides: TGTGCCAGCCGAGGGCCCGTCGCTGGAAACACCATATATTTT. Protein: CASRGPVAGNTIYF.

This clone was seen only once. The DNA for the CDR3 is TGCGCCAGCAGCTTGGCTCGTGGGAGGGCATTCAATGAGCAGTTCTTC. Translation: CASSLARGRAFNEQFF. The V gene is TRBV5-1, the J gene TRBJ2-1; TRBD2 agrees at 7 bases. The CDR3 spans 16 residues. J was trimmed by 6 bases and V by 0 bases; bases with no gene match: 9. The germline CDR1 and CDR2 sequences are SGHRS and YFSETQ.

V is TRBV4-2 and J is TRBJ2-5; TRBD2 agrees at 9 bases. V gave up 4 bases and J gave up 4 bases; unmatched junction bases: 10. CDR3 length equals 16 residues. Per germline, CDR1 LGHNA and CDR2 YNFKEQ. The CDR3 sequence is CASSLHSGGVGETQYF. The DNA of the CDR3 is TGTGCCAGCAGCCTTCATAGCGGGGGAGTTGGAGAGACCCAGTACTTC.

This chain joins TRBV18 and TRBJ2-2, with 9 bases aligning to TRBD1. Germline trimming cut 4 bases from V and 4 bases from J; bases unmatched to any gene: 7. This CDR3 contains 16 residues. Germline CDR1 is KGHSH and CDR2 is LQKENI. The CDR3 is CASSQATGGSTGELFF. The CDR3 coding sequence is TGTGCCAGCTCACAGGCGACAGGGGGAAGCACCGGGGAGCTGTTTTTT.

The chain is built from TRBV10-3 and TRBJ2-3; 7 nucleotides line up with TRBD1. V lost 4 bases and J lost 7; bases outside the gene matches: 17. The germline gives CDR1 ENHRY, CDR2 SYGVKD. The CDR3 runs to 17 residues. The CDR3 sequence is CAISGGRINPRGNTQYF. CDR3 DNA: TGTGCCATCAGTGGAGGACGGATCAACCCCAGGGGGAATACGCAGTATTTT.

The V call is TRBV2, the J call TRBJ2-7; D call uncertain. CDR1 is SNHLY, CDR2 FYNNEI, per germline. Trimming removed 6 bases from V and 3 bases from J, with 6 bases in between. The CDR3 runs 11 residues. CDR3 in amino acids: CASRTLYEQYF. The CDR3 DNA follows: TGTGCCAGCAGGACCCTCTACGAGCAGTACTTC.